This T cell receptor (beta chain) was sequenced during a study of spatial heterogeneity in lung cancer. Broader study findings: Compared with follow-up, resection was when ubiquitous expanded tumor TCRs appeared in blood more.

TCRdb reprocessed the 5' RACE reads via MiXCR and lists one record per CDR3 protein. The sample comprises under 75,000 distinct CDR3 sequences, around 9.3% of which are singletons, and more than 1.5% rests with the top ten. This clonotype has ten or more counts. Its antigen is unidentified. The CDR3 has 13 amino acids. With 5 bases clipped from V and 7 bases from J, the junction kept 6 bases outside the gene matches. Germline V gives CDR1 MDHEN, CDR2 SYDVKM. The time point here: blood at routine non-recurrence follow-up after resection. The V gene is TRBV28, the J gene TRBJ2-7, with TRBD2 matching 9 bases. This receptor was identified in a female donor with early-stage non-small cell lung cancer. The sample here was PBMCs, taken at follow-up. The CDR3 reads CASSLSGSGEQYF. The CDR3 nucleotides read TGTGCCAGCAGTCTTAGCGGGAGTGGTGAGCAGTACTTC.